This is a list of T cell receptor beta chains from one sample in a study of T cell repertoires in cytomegalovirus infection. The antigens these receptors bind are not known. Via MiXCR, TCRdb re-called the reads, giving one row per CDR3 protein. The sample lists around 130,000 distinct CDR3 sequences, 24% occurring once. What was sequenced was PBMCs, sequenced either directly or after in vitro stimulation (not recorded which). The source is a human donor in good health (CMV status not recorded). Some clones in this sample may be carry-over from other donors' samples. Both conserved end residues are part of each CDR3. The order of the fields is D gene, V gene, clone size, J gene, CDR3 protein, CDR3 DNA. A D gene is named only where the DNA matches it firmly. Clone sizes are given selectively: once, few, many, or a class where the clone is expanded.

D gene: -
V gene: TRBV12-3/TRBV12-4
clone size: few
J gene: TRBJ1-5
CDR3 protein: CASRTGWVQPQHF
CDR3 DNA: TGTGCCAGCAGGACAGGTTGGGTCCAGCCCCAGCATTTT

D gene: -
V gene: TRBV20-1
clone size: -
J gene: TRBJ1-3
CDR3 protein: CSARDPTDTIYF
CDR3 DNA: TGCAGTGCTAGAGACCCGACAGACACCATATATTTT

D gene: -
V gene: TRBV12-3/TRBV12-4
clone size: few
J gene: TRBJ2-1
CDR3 protein: CASSLRGTYNEQFF
CDR3 DNA: TGTGCCAGCAGTTTGAGGGGGACCTACAATGAGCAGTTCTTC

D gene: TRBD2
V gene: TRBV12-3/TRBV12-4
clone size: many
J gene: TRBJ2-5
CDR3 protein: CASSTPLAGEYQETQYF
CDR3 DNA: TGTGCCAGCAGTACCCCCCTAGCGGGAGAGTACCAAGAGACCCAGTACTTC

D gene: TRBD1
V gene: TRBV19
clone size: many
J gene: TRBJ1-2
CDR3 protein: CASSIWRDRTYGYTF
CDR3 DNA: TGTGCCAGTAGTATTTGGCGGGACAGGACCTATGGCTACACCTTC

D gene: -
V gene: TRBV7-8
clone size: many
J gene: TRBJ2-7
CDR3 protein: CASSLRQDRNYEQYF
CDR3 DNA: TGTGCCAGCAGCTTAAGGCAGGACCGGAACTACGAGCAGTACTTC

D gene: -
V gene: TRBV27
clone size: -
J gene: TRBJ2-5
CDR3 protein: CASRDSPPRETQYF
CDR3 DNA: TGTGCCAGCCGAGACTCACCTCCGAGGGAGACCCAGTACTTC

D gene: -
V gene: TRBV29-1
clone size: -
J gene: TRBJ2-1
CDR3 protein: CSATESPDLEQFF
CDR3 DNA: TGCAGCGCCACTGAATCCCCCGATCTAGAGCAGTTCTTC

D gene: TRBD2
V gene: TRBV7-9
clone size: -
J gene: TRBJ2-1
CDR3 protein: CASSLGVAGAPGNEQFF
CDR3 DNA: TGTGCCAGCAGCTTAGGGGTAGCGGGAGCACCCGGCAATGAGCAGTTCTTC

D gene: TRBD2
V gene: TRBV19
clone size: -
J gene: TRBJ2-3
CDR3 protein: CASSTGLAGSLDTQYF
CDR3 DNA: TGTGCCAGTAGTACGGGACTAGCGGGATCTTTAGATACGCAGTATTTT

D gene: -
V gene: TRBV4-1
clone size: many
J gene: TRBJ2-1
CDR3 protein: CASSQDPGWATYNEQFF
CDR3 DNA: TGCGCCAGCAGCCAAGATCCCGGTTGGGCGACCTACAATGAGCAGTTCTTC

D gene: -
V gene: TRBV4-1
clone size: many
J gene: TRBJ1-2
CDR3 protein: CASSQDGDNYGYTF
CDR3 DNA: TGCGCCAGCAGCCAAGACGGTGATAACTATGGCTACACCTTC

D gene: -
V gene: TRBV28
clone size: -
J gene: TRBJ2-1
CDR3 protein: CASTLSVQGNEQFF
CDR3 DNA: TGTGCCAGCACTTTGTCAGTTCAGGGCAATGAGCAGTTCTTC

D gene: -
V gene: TRBV10-3
clone size: -
J gene: TRBJ2-5
CDR3 protein: CAISEQGGQETQYF
CDR3 DNA: TGTGCCATCAGTGAACAGGGAGGACAAGAGACCCAGTACTTC

D gene: TRBD1
V gene: TRBV12-3/TRBV12-4
clone size: -
J gene: TRBJ1-6
CDR3 protein: CASSRDRKNSPLHF
CDR3 DNA: TGTGCCAGCAGCCGGGACAGAAAGAATTCACCCCTCCACTTT

D gene: -
V gene: TRBV20-1
clone size: few
J gene: TRBJ1-1
CDR3 protein: CSAPFGGLLGFWRDTEAFF
CDR3 DNA: TGCAGTGCTCCCTTCGGGGGCCTCCTCGGATTTTGGCGGGACACTGAAGCTTTCTTT

D gene: -
V gene: TRBV20-1
clone size: few
J gene: TRBJ2-4
CDR3 protein: CSARDLLILAKNIQYF
CDR3 DNA: TGCAGTGCTAGAGATCTTCTCATACTAGCCAAAAACATTCAGTACTTC